This T cell receptor (beta chain) was found in a study of brain T cells in children with intractable seizures. A word on this clone: Its matching antigen is unknown.

The CDR3 totals 14 residues. The V end was cut by 3 bases, the J end by 2 bases, with 10 bases between. CDR1 and CDR2 from the germline V gene are LGHNT and FRNRAP. Only in-frame clones appear in the TCRdb table, and some are missing; sequencing was by immunoSEQ multiplex PCR. The table includes fewer than 80,000 clones, approximately 95% detected once. The sequenced cases were selected for having the highest brain T cell transcript signatures. Patients received at least one anti-epileptic drug before surgery. Findings and limits, study-wide: Pre-surgery blood may have been undersampled, hiding some clones.

The chain couples TRBV12-5 to TRBJ2-5, with D possibly matching TRBD2 (6 bases). The sequenced sample was peripheral blood, obtained at surgery. This sequence was found in a boy in the first two years of life with focal cortical dysplasia and intractable seizures. The CDR3 DNA reads as TGTGCTAGTGGTTTCGGGACTCTACAAGAGACCCAGTACTTC. Amino acid sequence: CASGFGTLQETQYF.